This record covers a single T cell receptor beta chain. This record belongs to a study of CD8 T cells in Susac syndrome. TCR beta was sequenced from blood CD8+ and CD4+ T cells. Looked up from germline, CDR1 is MGHRA and CDR2 is YSYEKL. The V gene end was trimmed by 5 bases and the J gene end by 0 bases; junction bases not matched to a gene: 7. The CDR3 covers 16 residues. An amount of RNA that ranged from roughly 0.5 to 1 ug was reverse transcribed with random hexamers. Using its own MiXCR run on the immunoSEQ multiplex PCR reads, TCRdb lists one record per CDR3 protein. The data show about 300,000 distinct CDR3 sequences, roughly 85% seen once.

The sequence was collected from a human donor with multiple sclerosis. Sequencing input: CD8+ T cells from PBMCs. The chain couples TRBV4-1 to TRBJ2-7, with TRBD2 identical over 10 bases. The CDR3 spells CASSVWSSGSSYEQYF. For the CDR3, the DNA is TGCGCCAGCAGCGTTTGGTCTAGCGGGAGCTCCTACGAGCAGTACTTC.